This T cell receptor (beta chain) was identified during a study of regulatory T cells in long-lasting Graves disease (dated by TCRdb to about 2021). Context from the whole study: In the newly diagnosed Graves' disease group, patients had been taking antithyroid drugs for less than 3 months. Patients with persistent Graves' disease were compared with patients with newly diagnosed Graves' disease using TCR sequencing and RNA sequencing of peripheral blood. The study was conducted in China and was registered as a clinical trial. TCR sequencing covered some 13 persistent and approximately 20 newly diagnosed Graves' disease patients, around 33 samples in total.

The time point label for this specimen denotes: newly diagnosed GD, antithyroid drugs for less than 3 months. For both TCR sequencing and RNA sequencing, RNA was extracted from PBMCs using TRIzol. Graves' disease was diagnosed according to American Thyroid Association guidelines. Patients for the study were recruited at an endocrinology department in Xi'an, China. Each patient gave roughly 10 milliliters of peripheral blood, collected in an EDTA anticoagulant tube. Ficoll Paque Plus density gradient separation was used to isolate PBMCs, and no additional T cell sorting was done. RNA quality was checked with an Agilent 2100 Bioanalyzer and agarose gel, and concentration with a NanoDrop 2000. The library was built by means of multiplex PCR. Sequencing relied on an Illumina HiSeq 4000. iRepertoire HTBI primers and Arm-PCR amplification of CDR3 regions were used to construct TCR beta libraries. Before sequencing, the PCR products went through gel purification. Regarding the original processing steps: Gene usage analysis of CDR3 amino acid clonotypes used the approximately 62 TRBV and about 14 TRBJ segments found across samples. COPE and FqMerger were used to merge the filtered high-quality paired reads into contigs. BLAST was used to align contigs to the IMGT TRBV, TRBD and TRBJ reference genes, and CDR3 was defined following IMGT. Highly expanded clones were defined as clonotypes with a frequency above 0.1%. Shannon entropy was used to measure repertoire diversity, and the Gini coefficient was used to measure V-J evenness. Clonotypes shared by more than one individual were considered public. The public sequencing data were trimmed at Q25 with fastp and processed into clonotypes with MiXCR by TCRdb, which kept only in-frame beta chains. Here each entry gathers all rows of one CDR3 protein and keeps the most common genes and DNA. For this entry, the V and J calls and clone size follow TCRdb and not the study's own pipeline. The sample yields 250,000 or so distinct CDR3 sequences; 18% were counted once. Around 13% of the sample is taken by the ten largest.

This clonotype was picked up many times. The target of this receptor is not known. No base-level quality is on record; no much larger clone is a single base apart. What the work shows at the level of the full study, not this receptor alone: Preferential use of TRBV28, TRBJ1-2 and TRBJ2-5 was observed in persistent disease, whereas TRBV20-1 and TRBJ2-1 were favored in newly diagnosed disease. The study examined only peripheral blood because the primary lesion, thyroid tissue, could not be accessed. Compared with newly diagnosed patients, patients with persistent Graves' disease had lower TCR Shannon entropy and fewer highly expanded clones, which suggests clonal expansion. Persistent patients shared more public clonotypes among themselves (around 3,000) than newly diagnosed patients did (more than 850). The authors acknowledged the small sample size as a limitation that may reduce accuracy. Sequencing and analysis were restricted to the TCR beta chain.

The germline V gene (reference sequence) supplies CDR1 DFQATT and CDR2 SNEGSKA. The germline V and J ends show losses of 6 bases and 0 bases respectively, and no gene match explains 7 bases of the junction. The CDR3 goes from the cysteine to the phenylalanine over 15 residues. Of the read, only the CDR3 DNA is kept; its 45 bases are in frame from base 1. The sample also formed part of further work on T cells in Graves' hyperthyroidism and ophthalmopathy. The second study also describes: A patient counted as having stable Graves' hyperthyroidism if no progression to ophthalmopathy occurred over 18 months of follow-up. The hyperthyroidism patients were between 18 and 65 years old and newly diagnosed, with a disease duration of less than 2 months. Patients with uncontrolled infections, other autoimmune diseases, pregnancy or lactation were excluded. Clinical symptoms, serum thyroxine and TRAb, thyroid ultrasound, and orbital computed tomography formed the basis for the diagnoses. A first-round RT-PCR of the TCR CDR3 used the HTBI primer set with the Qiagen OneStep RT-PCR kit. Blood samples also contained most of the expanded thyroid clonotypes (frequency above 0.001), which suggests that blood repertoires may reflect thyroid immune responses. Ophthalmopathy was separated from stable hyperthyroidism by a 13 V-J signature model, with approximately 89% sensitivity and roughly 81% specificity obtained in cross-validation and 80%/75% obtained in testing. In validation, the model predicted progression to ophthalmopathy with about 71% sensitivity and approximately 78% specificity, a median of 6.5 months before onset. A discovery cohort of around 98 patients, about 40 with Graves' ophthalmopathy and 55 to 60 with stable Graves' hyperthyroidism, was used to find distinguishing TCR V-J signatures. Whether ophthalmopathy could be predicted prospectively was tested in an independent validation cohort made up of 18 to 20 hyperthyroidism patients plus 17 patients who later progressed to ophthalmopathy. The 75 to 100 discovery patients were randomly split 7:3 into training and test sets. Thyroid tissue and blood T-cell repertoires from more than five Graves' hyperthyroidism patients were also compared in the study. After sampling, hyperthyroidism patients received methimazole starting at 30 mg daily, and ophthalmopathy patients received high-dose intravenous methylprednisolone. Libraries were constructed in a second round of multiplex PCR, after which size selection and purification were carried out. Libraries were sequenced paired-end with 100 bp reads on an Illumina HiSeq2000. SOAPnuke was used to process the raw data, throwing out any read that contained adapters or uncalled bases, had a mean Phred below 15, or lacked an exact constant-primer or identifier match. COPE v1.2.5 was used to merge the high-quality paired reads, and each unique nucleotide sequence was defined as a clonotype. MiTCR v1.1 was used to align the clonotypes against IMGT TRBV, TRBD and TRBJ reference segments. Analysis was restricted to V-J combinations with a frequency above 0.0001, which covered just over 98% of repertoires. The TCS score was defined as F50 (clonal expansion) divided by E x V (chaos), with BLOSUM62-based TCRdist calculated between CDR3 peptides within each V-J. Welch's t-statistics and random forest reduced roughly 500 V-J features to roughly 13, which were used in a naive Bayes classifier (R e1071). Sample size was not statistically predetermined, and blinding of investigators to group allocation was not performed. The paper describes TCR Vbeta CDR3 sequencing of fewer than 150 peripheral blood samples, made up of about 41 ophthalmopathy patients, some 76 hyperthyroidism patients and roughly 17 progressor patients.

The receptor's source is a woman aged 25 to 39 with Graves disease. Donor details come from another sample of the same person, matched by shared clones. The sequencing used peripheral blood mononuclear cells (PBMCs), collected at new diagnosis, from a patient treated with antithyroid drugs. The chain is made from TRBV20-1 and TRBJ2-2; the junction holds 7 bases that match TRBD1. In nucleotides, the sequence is TGCAGTGCGCCCAGACAGGGTTCGAACACCGGGGAGCTGTTTTTT. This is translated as CSAPRQGSNTGELFF.